This entry describes one TCR beta chain. The target antigen is unknown. The sample originates from a study of cytomegalovirus exposure and HLA in healthy donors. Per the germline V gene, CDR1 is PRHDT and CDR2 is FYEKMQ (reference sequence). The V end was cut by 6 bases, the J end by 6 bases, with 11 bases between. The CDR3 loop spans 13 amino acids. Researchers ran the PCR with 60 Vbeta and 13 Jbeta primers. Sequencing was performed with immunoSEQ multiplex PCR; in TCRdb, only in-frame clones are kept and a portion is missing. The table lists more than 150,000 clones, around 80% of them singletons. Regarding the study as a whole: The authors reported that TCR beta sequences could predict HLA-A and HLA-B alleles. These predictions were accurate for most subjects in the first cohort. Specific recognition of CMV antigens was confirmed in vitro for three chains (all CMV-associated).

This chain uses TRBV13 with TRBJ1-4; maybe TRBD1 (6 bases). The specimen was PBMCs. This TCR was recovered from a man in his forties or fifties in good health and CMV-seronegative. As DNA, the CDR3 is TGTGCCAGCAGACGCCCAGGGGATGAAAAACTGTTTTTT. It translates to CASRRPGDEKLFF.